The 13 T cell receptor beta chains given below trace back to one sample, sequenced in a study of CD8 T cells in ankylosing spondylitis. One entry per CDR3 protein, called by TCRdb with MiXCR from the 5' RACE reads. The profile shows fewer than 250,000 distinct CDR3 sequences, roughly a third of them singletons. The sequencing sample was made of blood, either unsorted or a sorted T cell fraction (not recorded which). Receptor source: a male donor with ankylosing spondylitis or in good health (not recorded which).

CDR3 DNA sequence: TGCAGTGCTTCCCCCGGGACTAGCGCTTACGAGCAGTACTTC. Amino acids: CSASPGTSAYEQYF. The chain combines TRBV20-1 with TRBJ2-7; the match to TRBD2 covers 10 bases. V shed 5 bases and J 4 bases; nucleotides not matched to a gene: 8. Germline V CDR1 and CDR2: DFQATT, SNEGSKA (reference sequence). CDR3 length equals 14 residues.

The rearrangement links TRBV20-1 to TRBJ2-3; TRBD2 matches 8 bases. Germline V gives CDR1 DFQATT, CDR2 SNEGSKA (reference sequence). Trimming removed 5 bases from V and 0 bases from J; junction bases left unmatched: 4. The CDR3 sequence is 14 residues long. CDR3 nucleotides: TGCAGTGCTCCGAGACTAGCGAGCACAGATACGCAGTATTTT. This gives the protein CSAPRLASTDTQYF.

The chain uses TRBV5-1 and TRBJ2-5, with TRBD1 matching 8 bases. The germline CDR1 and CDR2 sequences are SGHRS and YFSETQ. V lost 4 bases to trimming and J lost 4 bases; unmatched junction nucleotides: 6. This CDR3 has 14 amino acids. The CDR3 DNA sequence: TGCGCCAGCAGCGCAAGACAGGGGCGAGAGACCCAGTACTTC. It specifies CASSARQGRETQYF.

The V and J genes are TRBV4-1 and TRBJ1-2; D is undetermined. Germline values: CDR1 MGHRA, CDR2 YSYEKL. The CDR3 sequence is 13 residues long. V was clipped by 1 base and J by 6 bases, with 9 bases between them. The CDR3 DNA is TGCGCCAGCAGCCAAGGAGGCAGGCATGGCTACACCTTC. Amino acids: CASSQGGRHGYTF.

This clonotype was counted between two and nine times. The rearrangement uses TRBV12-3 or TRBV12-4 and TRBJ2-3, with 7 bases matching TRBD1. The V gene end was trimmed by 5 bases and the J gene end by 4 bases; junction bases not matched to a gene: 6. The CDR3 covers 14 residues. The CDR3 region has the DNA TGTGCCAGCAGTGCGACAGGGCCGCCAGATACGCAGTATTTT. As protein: CASSATGPPDTQYF.

This chain's CDR3 is CSARGGRAQETQYF. The DNA for the CDR3 is TGCAGTGCTAGGGGGGGCAGGGCCCAAGAGACCCAGTACTTC. The chain employs TRBV20-1 and TRBJ2-5; D possibly matches TRBD1 or TRBD2 (6 bases each). The CDR3 covers 14 residues. Between the trimmed V and J ends, which lost 3 bases and 1 base, there was a span of 12 bases. Germline V gene sequence: CDR1 DFQATT, CDR2 SNEGSKA (reference sequence).

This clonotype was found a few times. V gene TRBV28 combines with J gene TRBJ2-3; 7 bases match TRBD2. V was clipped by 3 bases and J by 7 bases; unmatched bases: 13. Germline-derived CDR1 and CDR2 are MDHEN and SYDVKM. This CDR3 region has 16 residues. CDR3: CASSLGGDPSPNTQYF. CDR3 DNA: TGTGCCAGCAGTTTGGGAGGGGACCCCTCACCTAATACGCAGTATTTT.

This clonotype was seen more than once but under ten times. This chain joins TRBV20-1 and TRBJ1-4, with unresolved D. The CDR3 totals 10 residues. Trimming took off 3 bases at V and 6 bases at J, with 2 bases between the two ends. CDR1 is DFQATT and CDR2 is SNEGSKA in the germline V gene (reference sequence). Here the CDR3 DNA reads TGCAGTGCTAGCGATGAAAAACTGTTTTTT. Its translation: CSASDEKLFF.

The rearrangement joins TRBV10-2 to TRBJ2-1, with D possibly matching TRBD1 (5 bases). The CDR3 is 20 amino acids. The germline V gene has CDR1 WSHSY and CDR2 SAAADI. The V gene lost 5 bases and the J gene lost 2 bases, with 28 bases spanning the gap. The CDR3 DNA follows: TGCGCCAGCAGTAAGATGGGGCAGGGCACTCCAGACCCGACCTACAATGAGCAGTTCTTC. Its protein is CASSKMGQGTPDPTYNEQFF.

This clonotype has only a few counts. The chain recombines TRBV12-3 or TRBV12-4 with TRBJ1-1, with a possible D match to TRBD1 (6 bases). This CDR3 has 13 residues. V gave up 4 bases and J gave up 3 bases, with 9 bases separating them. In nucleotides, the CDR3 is TGTGCCAGCAGTTCCAGGGGATACACTGAAGCTTTCTTT. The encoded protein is CASSSRGYTEAFF.

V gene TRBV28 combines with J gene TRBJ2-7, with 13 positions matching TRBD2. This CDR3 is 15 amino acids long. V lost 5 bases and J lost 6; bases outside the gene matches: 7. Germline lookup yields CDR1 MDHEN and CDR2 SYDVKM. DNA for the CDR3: TGTGCCAGCAGTACTAGCGGGGGGGCCGTCCGCGAGCAGTACTTC. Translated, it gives CASSTSGGAVREQYF.

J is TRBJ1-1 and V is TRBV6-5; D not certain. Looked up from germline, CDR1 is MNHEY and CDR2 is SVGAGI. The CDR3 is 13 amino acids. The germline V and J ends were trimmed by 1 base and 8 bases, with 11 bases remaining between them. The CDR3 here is CASSYFPGSEAFF. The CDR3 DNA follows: TGTGCCAGCAGTTACTTCCCGGGTTCCGAAGCTTTCTTT.

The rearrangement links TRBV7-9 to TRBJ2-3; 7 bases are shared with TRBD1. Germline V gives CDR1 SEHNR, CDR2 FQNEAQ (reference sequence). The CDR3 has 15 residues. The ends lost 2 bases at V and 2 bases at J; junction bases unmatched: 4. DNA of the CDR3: TGTGCCAGCAGCTTAATGGACAGGACCACAGATACGCAGTATTTT. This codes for CASSLMDRTTDTQYF. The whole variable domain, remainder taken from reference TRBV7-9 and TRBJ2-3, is DTGVSQNPRHKITKRGQNVTFRCDPISEHNRLYWYRQTLGQGPEFLTYFQNEAQLEKSRLLSDRFSAERPKGSFSTLEIQRTEQGDSAMYLCASSLMDRTTDTQYFGPGTRLTVL.